The entry below describes one T cell receptor (beta chain). No antigen is known for it. This entry is derived from a study of somatic mutations in cytotoxic T cells in rheumatoid arthritis. Study background: Several of the V beta antibody-stained T-cell populations were flow-sorted at nearly 100% purity; V beta1+ cells were among them and were sequenced for TCRB.

Study-wide results and limits: Multiple comparisons were not accounted for in the slight TRBV07 underrepresentation seen in rheumatoid arthritis patients.

Looked up from germline, CDR1 is SQVTM and CDR2 is ANQGSEA. The CDR3 has 14 residues. V lost 4 bases and J lost 4; bases outside the gene matches: 8. Clones were read by immunoSEQ multiplex PCR, and TCRdb kept only the in-frame ones, dropping some. The sample holds about 7,100 clones, about 90% seen once. Sequencing was done on a sample of CD8+ T cells sorted from blood. The receptor comes from a man aged 35 to 55 with rheumatoid arthritis. V usage is TRBV29-1 and J usage is TRBJ1-2, with 8 bases aligning to TRBD1. The CDR3 loop is CSVGRQGYGYGYTF. The CDR3 DNA follows: TGCAGCGTTGGTCGACAGGGGTATGGCTATGGCTACACCTTC. Combining the CDR3 with reference TRBV29-1 and TRBJ1-2 gives the whole variable domain SAVISQKPSRDICQRGTSLTIQCQVDSQVTMMFWYRQQPGQSLTLIATANQGSEATYESGFVIDKFPISRPNLTFSTLTVSNMSPEDSSIYLCSVGRQGYGYGYTFGSGTRLTVV.